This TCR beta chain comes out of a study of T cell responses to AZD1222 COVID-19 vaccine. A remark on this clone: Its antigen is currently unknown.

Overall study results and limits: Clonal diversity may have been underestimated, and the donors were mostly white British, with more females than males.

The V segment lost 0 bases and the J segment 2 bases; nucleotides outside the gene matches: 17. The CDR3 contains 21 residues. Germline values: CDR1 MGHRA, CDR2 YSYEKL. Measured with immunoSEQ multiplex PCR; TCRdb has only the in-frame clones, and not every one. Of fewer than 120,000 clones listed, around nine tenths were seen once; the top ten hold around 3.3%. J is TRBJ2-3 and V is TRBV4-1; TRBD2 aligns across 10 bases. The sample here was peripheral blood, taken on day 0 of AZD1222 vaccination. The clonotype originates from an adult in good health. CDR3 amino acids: CASSQDQRASGSVGFTDTQYF. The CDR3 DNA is TGCGCCAGCAGCCAAGATCAGAGGGCTAGCGGGAGCGTAGGCTTCACAGATACGCAGTATTTT.